One and the same sample provided the 14 T cell receptor beta chains below, sequenced in a study of early T cells in non-severe SARS-CoV-2 infection. TCRdb reprocessed the 5' RACE reads with MiXCR, giving one entry per CDR3 protein. The table lists tens of thousands of distinct CDR3 sequences, around 6.3% of them singletons. The starting material was whole blood, obtained at baseline. Source of these receptors: an adult who was a healthcare worker with PCR-confirmed SARS-CoV-2 infection or an uninfected control (not recorded which).

This clonotype was recorded many times. The rearrangement links TRBV5-4 to TRBJ2-3, with unresolved D. Trimming stripped 10 bases from V and 2 bases from J, with 14 bases between. Per the germline V gene, CDR1 is SGHNT and CDR2 is YYREEE (reference sequence). The length of the CDR3 is 13 residues. The CDR3 DNA is TGTGCCGACGGCAGCCAACCCACAGATACGCAGTATTTT. Its protein product is CADGSQPTDTQYF.

There are many counts of this clonotype. V gene TRBV12-3 or TRBV12-4 combines with J gene TRBJ1-1; the D is unclear. The V gene lost 8 bases and the J gene lost 1 base, with 11 bases spanning the gap. CDR3 length: 13 amino acids. DNA for the CDR3: TGTGCCAGCGTCCAGAGGAAGAACACTGAAGCTTTCTTT. The encoded protein is CASVQRKNTEAFF.

This clonotype was recorded at least ten times. The CDR3 DNA follows: TGCAGCGTTTCCCCTTTGAGCTCCTACGAGCAGTACTTC. It codes for CSVSPLSSYEQYF. V is TRBV29-1 and J is TRBJ2-7; D gene unclear. CDR1 is SQVTM and CDR2 is ANQGSEA in the germline V gene. This CDR3 contains 13 residues. V gave up 5 bases and J gave up 0 bases, with 11 bases separating them.

This clonotype was seen repeatedly, ten times or more. The rearrangement uses TRBV7-3 and TRBJ2-7; D might be TRBD1 or TRBD2, each matching 6 bases. Germline V gene sequence: CDR1 SGHTA, CDR2 FQGTGA. CDR3 length equals 15 residues. The V and J ends lost 5 bases and 2 bases respectively, with 16 bases between them. CDR3: CASSPAGGRAYEQYF. DNA of the CDR3: TGTGCCAGCAGCCCCGCCGGGGGCAGAGCCTACGAGCAGTACTTC.

This clonotype showed up many times. The chain combines TRBV5-4 with TRBJ1-1; tentative D call: TRBD1 (6 bases). Germline V lookup: CDR1 SGHNT, CDR2 YYREEE (reference sequence). This CDR3 has 14 residues. Trimming cost V 4 bases and J 5 bases, with 15 bases left between them. DNA of the CDR3: TGTGCCAGCAGCATAACAGGGAAGGGTACTGAAGCTTTCTTT. Translated: CASSITGKGTEAFF.

This clonotype was seen at least ten times. The chain combines TRBV24-1 with TRBJ2-7; D is possibly TRBD2 (6 bases). Germline CDR1 is KGHDR and CDR2 is SFDVKD. Trimming left V 3 bases short and J 4 bases short, with 15 bases between. This CDR3 has 15 residues. The CDR3 here is CATSDGSGPEYEQYF. The CDR3 DNA is TGTGCCACCAGTGATGGAAGCGGGCCTGAGTACGAGCAGTACTTC.

This clonotype was detected ten times or more. The chain combines TRBV5-1 with TRBJ2-6, with D uncertain. The V gene's germline CDR1 is SGHRS and CDR2 YFSETQ. CDR3 length: 15 amino acids. The V and J ends lost 2 bases and 1 base respectively, with 7 bases between them. CDR3 sequence reads: CASSFDQSGANVLTF. In DNA, the CDR3 is TGCGCCAGCAGCTTTGACCAATCTGGGGCCAACGTCCTGACTTTC. Combining the CDR3 with reference TRBV5-1 and TRBJ2-6 gives the whole variable domain KAGVTQTPRYLIKTRGQQVTLSCSPISGHRSVSWYQQTPGQGLQFLFEYFSETQRNKGNFPGRFSGRQFSNSRSEMNVSTLELGDSALYLCASSFDQSGANVLTFGAGSRLTVL.

There are many counts of this clonotype. This chain connects TRBV18 to TRBJ1-1, with TRBD1 identical over 8 bases. The CDR3 contains 15 residues. With V trimmed by 6 bases and J by 5 bases, 11 bases remained unmatched. The germline CDR1 and CDR2 sequences are KGHSH and LQKENI. As DNA, the CDR3 is TGTGCCAGCTCCCCAGTGGACAGGGCGGAAACTGAAGCTTTCTTT. It specifies CASSPVDRAETEAFF.

This clonotype was seen a few times. The chain joins TRBV18 to TRBJ2-2; 8 bases line up with TRBD2. The CDR3 contains 16 residues. Germline V gives CDR1 KGHSH, CDR2 LQKENI. With 1 base clipped from V and 5 bases from J, the junction kept 6 bases outside the gene matches. The DNA of the CDR3 is TGTGCCAGCTCACCACTCGGAGCGGGAGAGACCGGGGAGCTGTTTTTT. Residues: CASSPLGAGETGELFF. The whole variable domain, remainder taken from reference TRBV18 and TRBJ2-2, is NAGVMQNPRHLVRRRGQEARLRCSPMKGHSHVYWYRQLPEEGLKFMVYLQKENIIDESGMPKERFSAEFPKEGPSILRIQQVVRGDSAAYFCASSPLGAGETGELFFGEGSRLTVL.

Ten or more counts support this clonotype. CDR3 amino acids: CASSDGQGGRKLFF. The CDR3 nucleotides read TGTGCCAGCTCAGATGGACAGGGGGGACGAAAACTGTTTTTT. This chain connects TRBV18 to TRBJ1-4; TRBD1 agrees at 10 bases. J lost 10 bases, V lost 5 bases, and 7 bases had no gene match. In germline, CDR1 is KGHSH, CDR2 LQKENI. This CDR3 has 14 amino acids.

The chain uses TRBV10-3 and TRBJ2-5; no firm D call. Trimming took off 1 base at V and 2 bases at J, with 5 bases between the two ends. Germline CDR1 and CDR2: ENHRY and SYGVKD. This CDR3 has 13 amino acids. DNA of the CDR3: TGTGCCATCAGTGAGTGGGGACAAGAGACCCAGTACTTC. As protein: CAISEWGQETQYF.

This clonotype was counted many times. The genes are TRBV7-9 and TRBJ2-1; D is ambiguous. Germline-derived CDR1 and CDR2 are SEHNR and FQNEAQ (reference sequence). This CDR3 comprises 14 residues. Trimming removed 0 bases from V and 5 bases from J, with 8 bases in between. The CDR3 loop reads CASSLAQANNEQFF. The CDR3 coding sequence is TGTGCCAGCAGCTTAGCCCAGGCCAACAATGAGCAGTTCTTC.

This clonotype was seen repeatedly, ten times or more. The gene calls are TRBV29-1 and TRBJ1-3; D ambiguous. V was trimmed by 4 bases and J by 0 bases, leaving 10 bases between them. The CDR3 has 14 amino acids. Germline CDR1 SQVTM, CDR2 ANQGSEA. CDR3 sequence reads: CSVVVPSSGNTIYF. The DNA of the CDR3 is TGCAGCGTTGTGGTCCCGAGCTCTGGAAACACCATATATTTT.

In this sample, this clonotype turned up many times. The chain uses TRBV3-1 and TRBJ2-5; D is unclear. Trimming removed 7 bases from V and 0 bases from J, with 15 bases in between. CDR1 is LGHDT and CDR2 is YNNKEL in the germline V gene (reference sequence). The CDR3 is made up of 15 amino acids. DNA of the CDR3: TGTGCCAGCACCCCGGAAGGCCGAAACCAAGAGACCCAGTACTTC. Protein product: CASTPEGRNQETQYF.